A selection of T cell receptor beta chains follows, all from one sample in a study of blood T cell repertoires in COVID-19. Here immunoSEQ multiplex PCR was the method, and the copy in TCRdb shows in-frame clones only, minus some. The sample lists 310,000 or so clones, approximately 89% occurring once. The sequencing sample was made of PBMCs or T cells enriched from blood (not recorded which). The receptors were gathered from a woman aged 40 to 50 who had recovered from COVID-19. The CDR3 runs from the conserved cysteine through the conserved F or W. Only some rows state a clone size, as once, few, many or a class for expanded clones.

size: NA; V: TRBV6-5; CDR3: CASSRLAGPIETQYF
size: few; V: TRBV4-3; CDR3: CASSQAAIGSYNEQFF
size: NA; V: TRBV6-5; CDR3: CASTPWGGQNYGYTF
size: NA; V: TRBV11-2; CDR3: CASSWTSANTIYF
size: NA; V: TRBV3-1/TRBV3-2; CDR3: CASSQAGLGQETQYF
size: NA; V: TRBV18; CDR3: CASSPGTRGDYNEQFF
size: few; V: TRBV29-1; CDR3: CSVRQGNQPQHF
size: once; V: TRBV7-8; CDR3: CASSPLGGYSNQPQHF
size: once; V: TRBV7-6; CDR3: CASSLALGQGVNEQFF
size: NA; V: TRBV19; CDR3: CASSTSGMDTQYF
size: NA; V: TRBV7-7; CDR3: CASSLAGGYEQYF
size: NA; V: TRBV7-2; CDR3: CASSFSGQAGDTQYF
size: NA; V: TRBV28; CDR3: CASSSPGQIASYGYTF
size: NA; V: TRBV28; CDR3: CASSGDTGYRGEQYF
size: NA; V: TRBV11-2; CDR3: CASSLALNTEAFF